The 25 T cell receptor beta chains listed next were all sequenced from one sample in a study of response to subunit inactivated influenza vaccine. TCRdb independently ran MiXCR on the RT-PCR reads; one entry per CDR3 protein. This table holds around 190,000 distinct CDR3 sequences, 7.5% to 10% found once. Sequencing used non-naive T cells sorted from PBMCs, obtained on the day of vaccination. Receptors originate from a man aged 50-60 years who received an inactivated influenza vaccine.

The chain combines TRBV11-2 with TRBJ2-7; 10 bases align to TRBD1. J was trimmed by 6 bases and V by 5 bases; bases with no gene match: 7. Germline V gives CDR1 SGHAT, CDR2 FQNNGV. The CDR3 is 14 residues long. As DNA, the CDR3 is TGTGCCAGCAGCCTGGGGACAGGGGTTCGCGAGCAGTACTTC. Its translation: CASSLGTGVREQYF.

This chain connects TRBV10-2 to TRBJ2-7; 7 nucleotides match TRBD1. Germline-derived CDR1 and CDR2 are WSHSY and SAAADI. This CDR3 is 15 amino acids long. Trimming cost V 0 bases and J 2 bases; bases outside gene matches: 4. CDR3 nucleotide sequence: TGCGCCAGCAGTGAGTCCAGGGGGTCAGCCTACGAGCAGTACTTC. Translation: CASSESRGSAYEQYF.

This clonotype has only a few counts. V gene TRBV19 combines with J gene TRBJ2-5; D unclear. V was clipped by 5 bases and J by 2 bases, with 15 bases between them. This CDR3 has 15 amino acids. Germline V gene data show CDR1 as LNHDA and CDR2 as SQIVND (reference sequence). In nucleotides, the CDR3 is TGTGCCAGTAGTCCTCCCCACGCCCCTCAAGAGACCCAGTACTTC. Its translation is CASSPPHAPQETQYF. The full variable domain, in which reference TRBV19 and TRBJ2-5 provide the parts outside the CDR3, is DGGITQSPKYLFRKEGQNVTLSCEQNLNHDAMYWYRQDPGQGLRLIYYSQIVNDFQKGDIAEGYSVSREKKESFPLTVTSAQKNPTAFYLCASSPPHAPQETQYFGPGTRLLVL.

The chain combines TRBV12-3 or TRBV12-4 with TRBJ1-2; 9 bases are a match to TRBD1. This CDR3 has 15 amino acids. With 2 bases clipped from V and 2 bases from J, the junction kept 3 bases outside the gene matches. CDR3 protein: CASSLTGTGNYGYTF. Here the CDR3 DNA reads TGTGCCAGCAGTTTAACCGGGACAGGGAACTATGGCTACACCTTC.

The chain recombines TRBV30 with TRBJ1-1, with D possibly TRBD1 on 5 matching bases. CDR1 is GTSNPN and CDR2 is SVGIG in the germline V gene (reference sequence). The CDR3 runs to 17 residues. V was clipped by 3 bases and J by 1 base, with 21 bases between them. CDR3 nucleotides: TGTGCCTGGAGCTTCTCTTCGGGTTTCGACAGGAACACTGAAGCTTTCTTT. Amino acid sequence: CAWSFSSGFDRNTEAFF.

The table lists this clonotype with a few counts. The chain carries TRBV6-5 and TRBJ1-4, with D possibly matching TRBD1 (5 bases). Germline values: CDR1 MNHEY, CDR2 SVGAGI. Between the trimmed V and J ends, which lost 2 bases and 12 bases, there was a span of 13 bases. The CDR3 has 13 residues. The CDR3 spells CASSYNSQGQLFF. Written as DNA, the CDR3 is TGTGCCAGCAGTTACAATTCGCAGGGACAACTGTTTTTT.

This clonotype was observed many times. CDR3 coding DNA: TGTGCCATCAGTGCTACAGGGGGCCTTACGTACGAGCAGTACTTC. This sequence encodes CAISATGGLTYEQYF. This sequence joins TRBV10-3 and TRBJ2-7; 9 bases agree with TRBD1. Looked up from germline, CDR1 is ENHRY and CDR2 is SYGVKD. The trim removed 4 bases at V and 4 bases at J, leaving 8 bases unmatched. The CDR3 runs 15 residues.

This clonotype was detected many times. The gene calls are TRBV6-5 and TRBJ1-4; D might be TRBD1 (5 bases). The V end was cut by 0 bases, the J end by 5 bases, with 13 bases between. The CDR3 contains 16 residues. Germline V gene sequence: CDR1 MNHEY, CDR2 SVGAGI. CDR3 protein: CASSYSGRVENEKLFF. CDR3 sequence (DNA): TGTGCCAGCAGTTACTCAGGCAGGGTCGAAAATGAAAAACTGTTTTTT.

The chain combines TRBV6-5 with TRBJ2-5; D not resolved. Germline assignment: CDR1 MNHEY and CDR2 SVGAGI. The CDR3 covers 14 residues. Between the trimmed V and J ends, which lost 1 base and 5 bases, there was a span of 11 bases. The CDR3 here is CASSYFGSWETQYF. The DNA for the CDR3 is TGTGCCAGCAGTTACTTTGGGTCGTGGGAGACCCAGTACTTC.

This clonotype was observed many times. The chain has TRBV7-2 and TRBJ2-7; D is tentatively TRBD1 or TRBD2 (7 bases each). The CDR3 sequence is 15 residues long. Trimming left V 5 bases short and J 4 bases short, with 18 bases between. Germline V CDR1 and CDR2: SGHTA, FQGNSA. The CDR3 here is CASSLWDSGVYEQYF. The CDR3 bases are TGTGCCAGCAGCCTATGGGACAGCGGGGTTTACGAGCAGTACTTC.

The rearrangement uses TRBV5-1 and TRBJ2-5; 9 bases align to TRBD2. Trimming at V came to 4 bases and at J to 5 bases, leaving 9 bases not matched to a gene. CDR1 SGHRS and CDR2 YFSETQ come from the germline V gene. CDR3 size: 15 residues. The CDR3 sequence: CASSLYSTSGETQYF. The DNA for the CDR3 is TGCGCCAGCAGCCTATACTCCACTAGCGGGGAGACCCAGTACTTC.

There are a few counts of this clonotype. The chain recombines TRBV29-1 with TRBJ2-7; D is tentatively TRBD1 or TRBD2 (5 bases each). This CDR3 region has 15 residues. V was shortened by 7 bases and J by 0 bases, with 19 bases between the two germline ends. Germline V gene lookup returns CDR1 SQVTM and CDR2 ANQGSEA. CDR3 sequence reads: CSAAGTHRSSYEQYF. CDR3 sequence (DNA): TGCAGCGCCGCCGGGACCCACCGTTCCTCCTACGAGCAGTACTTC.

The chain joins TRBV3-1 to TRBJ2-1, with D unresolved. This CDR3 has 16 amino acids. Germline V gene lookup returns CDR1 LGHDT and CDR2 YNNKEL (reference sequence). Trimming cost V 4 bases and J 7 bases, with 20 bases left between them. The CDR3: CASSPNLQLPTNEQFF. CDR3 coding DNA: TGTGCCAGCAGCCCAAACCTCCAGCTTCCTACGAATGAGCAGTTCTTC.

This chain connects TRBV20-1 to TRBJ2-3, with 12 bases matching TRBD2. Trimming cost V 6 bases and J 3 bases; bases outside gene matches: 13. This CDR3 region has 17 residues. The V gene's germline CDR1 is DFQATT and CDR2 SNEGSKA (reference sequence). The CDR3 loop reads CSAILAGGRWVTDTQYF. CDR3 in DNA: TGCAGTGCAATTCTAGCGGGGGGGCGCTGGGTTACAGATACGCAGTATTTT.

The sample holds many counts of this clonotype. The chain carries TRBV7-9 and TRBJ2-3; tentative D call: TRBD2 (5 bases). The CDR3 consists of 17 residues. V lost 0 bases to trimming and J lost 0 bases, with 13 bases between them. Germline CDR1 and CDR2: SEHNR and FQNEAQ (reference sequence). CDR3 DNA sequence: TGTGCCAGCAGCTTAGCGATAGGAGGCCCCAGCACAGATACGCAGTATTTT. Amino acids: CASSLAIGGPSTDTQYF.

This clonotype was picked up one time. A read error may be the cause here, since a much bigger clone is one base away. The chain couples TRBV5-1 to TRBJ2-3; maybe TRBD2 (6 bases). With 10 bases removed from V and 4 bases from J, the gap between germline ends came to 16 bases. The CDR3 covers 13 residues. From germline, CDR1 is SGHRS and CDR2 YFSETQ. The CDR3, as DNA: TGCGCCCGCCGCCGGGAGAGTGCAGATACGCAGTATTTT. Amino acids: CARRRESADTQYF.

This clonotype appeared many times. The rearrangement joins TRBV10-3 to TRBJ2-1; 9 nucleotides agree with TRBD1. The CDR3 is 14 amino acids. Germline-derived CDR1 and CDR2 are ENHRY and SYGVKD. The V and J ends lost 8 bases and 6 bases, in that order; junction bases with no gene match: 8. In DNA form, the CDR3 reads TGTGCCATCGACCCGGGACAGGGTTTCAATGAGCAGTTCTTC. Amino acids: CAIDPGQGFNEQFF.

The CDR3 DNA sequence: TGCGCCAGCAGCCAAGGGCAGGGGGCGCTTACCAACGTCCTGACTTTC. Translated: CASSQGQGALTNVLTF. This chain joins TRBV4-3 and TRBJ2-6; TRBD1 agrees at 8 bases. The J segment lost 8 bases and the V segment lost 1 base, leaving 7 bases of the junction unmatched. This CDR3 region has 16 residues. The V gene's germline CDR1 is LGHNA and CDR2 YSLEER.

This clonotype was observed a few times. This rearrangement joins TRBV12-3 or TRBV12-4 to TRBJ2-2; no clear D. V dropped 2 bases and J dropped 3 bases, with 7 bases sitting between them. The CDR3 is 14 residues long. The CDR3: CASSLSSYTGELFF. CDR3 bases: TGTGCCAGCAGTTTATCCAGTTACACCGGGGAGCTGTTTTTT.

This clonotype was counted a few times. J is TRBJ2-3 and V is TRBV5-1; D call uncertain. The CDR3 has 15 residues. The ends were cut back, 0 bases at V and 0 bases at J, with 8 bases in the middle. CDR1 and CDR2 from the germline V gene are SGHRS and YFSETQ. CDR3 coding DNA: TGCGCCAGCAGCTTGGCCGGGTATAGCACAGATACGCAGTATTTT. This codes for CASSLAGYSTDTQYF.

DNA of the CDR3: TGTGCCACCAGCAGAGCAGGAGGTGGGCAGTACTTC. Translating gives CATSRAGGGQYF. J is TRBJ2-7 and V is TRBV15, with D tentatively TRBD2 (5 bases). Trimming pared 1 base from V and 9 bases from J, leaving 10 bases between. This CDR3 region has 12 residues. CDR1 and CDR2 (germline): LNHNV, YYDKDF (reference sequence).

This clonotype was observed once. A read error may explain this, as a much larger clone is one base away. This chain connects TRBV19 to TRBJ1-1, with D unresolved. The CDR3 contains 13 residues. In germline, CDR1 is LNHDA, CDR2 SQIVND (reference sequence). CDR3 amino acids: CASSRTVNNEAFF. Here the CDR3 DNA reads TGTGCCAGTAGCCGGACGGTGAACAATGAAGCTTTCTTT.

This clonotype was observed a few times. The J gene is TRBJ1-1, the V gene TRBV27, with a tentative D call TRBD1 (5 bases). V was cut by 0 bases and J by 0 bases, with 17 bases left in between. The CDR3 consists of 18 residues. CDR1 is MNHEY and CDR2 is SMNVEV in the germline V gene (reference sequence). The CDR3 region has the DNA TGTGCCAGCAGTTTATCGGGACCCCGGGAGGTCCTGAACACTGAAGCTTTCTTT. Amino acid sequence: CASSLSGPREVLNTEAFF.

This clonotype was recorded a few times. The rearrangement links TRBV29-1 to TRBJ2-3, with 9 bases aligning to TRBD2. The germline V gene has CDR1 SQVTM and CDR2 ANQGSEA. This CDR3 has 13 residues. After removal of 1 base from V and 4 bases from J, the junction contained 0 bases not matched to a gene. CDR3 DNA: TGCAGCGTTGAAGGCGGGGGGGCAGATACGCAGTATTTT. Residues: CSVEGGGADTQYF.

This clonotype showed up many times. The V call is TRBV12-3 or TRBV12-4, the J call TRBJ2-1; 7 bases map to TRBD1. V was pared by 0 bases and J by 8 bases, with 1 base of the junction left unmatched. This CDR3 has 13 residues. The CDR3 spells CASSLAGGHEQFF. As DNA, the CDR3 is TGTGCCAGCAGTTTAGCAGGGGGCCATGAGCAGTTCTTC.